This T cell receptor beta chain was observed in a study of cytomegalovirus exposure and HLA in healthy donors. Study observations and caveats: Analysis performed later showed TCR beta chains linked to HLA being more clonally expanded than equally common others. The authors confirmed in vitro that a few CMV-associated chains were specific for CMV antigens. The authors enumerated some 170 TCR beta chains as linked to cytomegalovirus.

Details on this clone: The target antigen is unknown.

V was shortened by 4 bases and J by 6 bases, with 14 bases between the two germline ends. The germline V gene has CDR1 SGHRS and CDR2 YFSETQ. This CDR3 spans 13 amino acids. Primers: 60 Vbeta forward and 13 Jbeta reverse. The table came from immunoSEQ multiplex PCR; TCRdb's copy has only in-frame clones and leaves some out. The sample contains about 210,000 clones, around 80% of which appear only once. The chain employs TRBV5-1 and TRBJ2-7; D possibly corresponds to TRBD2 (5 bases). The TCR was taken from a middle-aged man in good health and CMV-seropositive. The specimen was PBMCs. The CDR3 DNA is TGCGCCAGCAGCGCGGACCCACGGGGCGAGCAGTACTTC. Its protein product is CASSADPRGEQYF.